A selection of T cell receptor beta chains follows, all from one sample in a study of cytomegalovirus exposure and HLA in healthy donors. Profiling relied on immunoSEQ multiplex PCR, and the TCRdb table lists in-frame clones only, not all of them. The data contain around 31,000 clones, around nine tenths of them singletons. Sample: PBMCs. The receptor set was obtained from a boy aged 5-17 years in good health and CMV-seronegative. CDR3s include the opening cysteine and the closing phenylalanine or tryptophan. The D gene is left open where the match is weak. The size field is filled for only some rows; it gives once, few, many or a size class.

D gene: NA
V gene: TRBV27
clone size: NA
J gene: TRBJ2-5
CDR3 DNA: TGTGCCAGCAGTTTATCCTTAGCCACCGGGACCCAGTACTTC
CDR3 protein: CASSLSLATGTQYF

D gene: NA
V gene: TRBV7-8
clone size: NA
J gene: TRBJ2-7
CDR3 DNA: TGTGCCAGCAGCTTATTGTACAGGAGCAACTCCTACGAGCAGTACTTC
CDR3 protein: CASSLLYRSNSYEQYF

D gene: TRBD1
V gene: TRBV5-1
clone size: NA
J gene: TRBJ2-7
CDR3 DNA: TGCGCCAGCAGCTTGGTAGGGACAGGGGACGAGCAGTACTTC
CDR3 protein: CASSLVGTGDEQYF

D gene: TRBD2
V gene: TRBV11-3
clone size: NA
J gene: TRBJ2-7
CDR3 DNA: TGTGCCAGCAGCGCCGGGACTAGTGGCTCCTACGAGCAGTACTTC
CDR3 protein: CASSAGTSGSYEQYF

D gene: TRBD2
V gene: TRBV7-9
clone size: once
J gene: TRBJ2-1
CDR3 DNA: TGTGCCAGCAGCTTAGGACTAGCCGACAATGAGCAGTTCTTC
CDR3 protein: CASSLGLADNEQFF

D gene: NA
V gene: TRBV4-3
clone size: NA
J gene: TRBJ1-2
CDR3 DNA: TGCGCCAGCAGCCAAGAGGCCCTCCTCCAAGGCTACACCTTC
CDR3 protein: CASSQEALLQGYTF

D gene: NA
V gene: TRBV6-5
clone size: NA
J gene: TRBJ1-2
CDR3 DNA: TGTGCCAGCAGCTCTAAGGGGTTCGGCTACACCTTC
CDR3 protein: CASSSKGFGYTF

D gene: TRBD1
V gene: TRBV27
clone size: NA
J gene: TRBJ1-2
CDR3 DNA: TGTGCCAGCAGTTTAAGCGGGACAGGGAACTATGGCTACACCTTC
CDR3 protein: CASSLSGTGNYGYTF

D gene: NA
V gene: TRBV10-3
clone size: NA
J gene: TRBJ1-2
CDR3 DNA: TGTGCCATCAGGGGTTCGACAGCACCCTATGGCTACACCTTC
CDR3 protein: CAIRGSTAPYGYTF

D gene: NA
V gene: TRBV18
clone size: NA
J gene: TRBJ1-1
CDR3 DNA: TGTGCCAGCTCACCAGGTAGCGCTGAAGCTTTCTTT
CDR3 protein: CASSPGSAEAFF

D gene: NA
V gene: TRBV6-5
clone size: NA
J gene: TRBJ2-2
CDR3 DNA: TGTGCCAGCACGGGATCCCGAGGCACCGGGGAGCTGTTTTTT
CDR3 protein: CASTGSRGTGELFF

D gene: TRBD2
V gene: TRBV7-6
clone size: NA
J gene: TRBJ2-7
CDR3 DNA: TGTGCCAGCAGCTTAGCGCTAGGACTAGCACCCTACGAGCAGTACTTC
CDR3 protein: CASSLALGLAPYEQYF

D gene: TRBD1
V gene: TRBV11-2
clone size: NA
J gene: TRBJ2-7
CDR3 DNA: TGTGCCAGCAGCTTACTCCGGGGGACAGGGACCTACGAGCAGTACTTC
CDR3 protein: CASSLLRGTGTYEQYF

D gene: NA
V gene: TRBV28
clone size: NA
J gene: TRBJ2-7
CDR3 DNA: TGTGCCAGCAGTTTAATTACCGGGAGCGAGCAGTACTTC
CDR3 protein: CASSLITGSEQYF

D gene: NA
V gene: TRBV11-2
clone size: NA
J gene: TRBJ2-1
CDR3 DNA: TGTGCCAGCAGCTTAGCAGGCCTCTCCTACAATGAGCAGTTCTTC
CDR3 protein: CASSLAGLSYNEQFF

D gene: NA
V gene: TRBV28
clone size: NA
J gene: TRBJ1-3
CDR3 DNA: TGTGCCAGCAGTTCTAGGCGCTTCTCTGGAAACACCATATATTTT
CDR3 protein: CASSSRRFSGNTIYF

D gene: NA
V gene: TRBV14
clone size: NA
J gene: TRBJ1-4
CDR3 DNA: TGTGCCAGCAGCCTTGCCCGGGGGATGAATGAAAAACTGTTTTTT
CDR3 protein: CASSLARGMNEKLFF

D gene: NA
V gene: TRBV9
clone size: NA
J gene: TRBJ2-7
CDR3 DNA: TGTGCCAGCAGCGTAGAAGGGGGGGATTCCTACGAGCAGTACTTC
CDR3 protein: CASSVEGGDSYEQYF

D gene: TRBD2
V gene: TRBV10-1
clone size: NA
J gene: TRBJ2-3
CDR3 DNA: TGCGCCAGCAGCGGAGCGGGGGGAATAACTAGCACAGATACGCAGTATTTT
CDR3 protein: CASSGAGGITSTDTQYF

D gene: TRBD1
V gene: TRBV5-8
clone size: NA
J gene: TRBJ1-5
CDR3 DNA: TGTGCCAGCGTACGACAGGGGGTGAGGGATCAGCCCCAGCATTTT
CDR3 protein: CASVRQGVRDQPQHF

D gene: TRBD1
V gene: TRBV7-6
clone size: NA
J gene: TRBJ2-5
CDR3 DNA: TGTGCCAGCAGCCTCCCGACAGGGGGCAGGACGGAGACCCAGTACTTC
CDR3 protein: CASSLPTGGRTETQYF

D gene: NA
V gene: TRBV29-1
clone size: NA
J gene: TRBJ2-5
CDR3 DNA: TGCAGCGTTCGAAAAGCAGGGGTGCAAGAGACCCAGTACTTC
CDR3 protein: CSVRKAGVQETQYF

D gene: TRBD1
V gene: TRBV27
clone size: NA
J gene: TRBJ2-2
CDR3 DNA: TGTGCCAGCAGTAGAACAGGGGGGACCGGGGAGCTGTTTTTT
CDR3 protein: CASSRTGGTGELFF

D gene: TRBD1
V gene: TRBV6-1
clone size: NA
J gene: TRBJ2-7
CDR3 DNA: TGTGCCAGCAGTGATTATTTGGACAGGCGAGGGGAGCAGTACTTC
CDR3 protein: CASSDYLDRRGEQYF

D gene: TRBD1
V gene: TRBV4-1
clone size: NA
J gene: TRBJ1-1
CDR3 DNA: TGCGCCAGCAGCCAAGATCCGGCAGGGGGAGGTACTGAAGCTTTCTTT
CDR3 protein: CASSQDPAGGGTEAFF

D gene: TRBD1
V gene: TRBV19
clone size: NA
J gene: TRBJ1-2
CDR3 DNA: TGTGCCAGTAGTGAACAGGGGGCGCGGGGCTACACCTTC
CDR3 protein: CASSEQGARGYTF